Each of the 28 T cell receptor beta chains below was sequenced from the same sample in a study of cytomegalovirus exposure and HLA in healthy donors. Amplification used 60 Vbeta primers and 13 Jbeta primers. Sequencing used immunoSEQ multiplex PCR; TCRdb keeps in-frame clones, though not all of them. The table lists roughly 87,000 clones, more than 70% of them singletons. Input material: PBMCs. The receptors derive from a man aged 55 to 70 in good health and CMV-seronegative.

The CDR3 nucleotides read TGTGCCAGTAGTATAGCCCTCGGTTTCGGGGAGCAGTACTTC. Its translation is CASSIALGFGEQYF. The chain combines TRBV19 with TRBJ2-7; D unclear. Trimming removed 1 base at V and 7 bases at J, with 14 bases between. The CDR3 has 14 amino acids. Germline V CDR1 and CDR2: LNHDA, SQIVND (reference sequence).

The chain couples TRBV18 to TRBJ2-7; the D gene is possibly TRBD1 (5 bases). With 6 bases removed from V and 7 bases from J, the gap between germline ends came to 22 bases. CDR3 length: 15 amino acids. Germline loops: CDR1 KGHSH, CDR2 LQKENI. CDR3 in amino acids: CASSPDSGARKEQYF. In nucleotides, the CDR3 is TGTGCCAGCTCTCCCGACAGTGGGGCCCGTAAGGAGCAGTACTTC. Full variable domain (missing parts from reference TRBV18 and TRBJ2-7): NAGVMQNPRHLVRRRGQEARLRCSPMKGHSHVYWYRQLPEEGLKFMVYLQKENIIDESGMPKERFSAEFPKEGPSILRIQQVVRGDSAAYFCASSPDSGARKEQYFGPGTRLTVT.

On this clone itself: The junction does not match germline at one end; this may be a read error. V usage is TRBV7-9 and J usage is TRBJ1-5; 7 bases are a match to TRBD1. This CDR3 has 14 amino acids. CDR1 is SEHNR and CDR2 is FQNEAQ in the germline V gene (reference sequence). Here the CDR3 DNA reads TGTTCCAGCAGCTTAGAGGGGGCCAATCAGCCCCAGCATTTT. Its protein is CSSSLEGANQPQHF.

The gene calls are TRBV29-1 and TRBJ2-7, with 7 bases that match TRBD1. The V segment lost 6 bases and the J segment 3 bases; nucleotides outside the gene matches: 8. The CDR3 runs 13 residues. In germline, CDR1 is SQVTM, CDR2 ANQGSEA. The CDR3 DNA follows: TGCAGCGTCGGCGAAGGGGGCAGCTACGAGCAGTACTTC. It codes for CSVGEGGSYEQYF.

The chain is built from TRBV7-3 and TRBJ2-1; 12 bases map to TRBD2. CDR3 length: 16 amino acids. The germline CDR1 and CDR2 sequences are SGHTA and FQGTGA. Trimming removed 5 bases from V and 9 bases from J; junction bases left unmatched: 11. The CDR3 nucleotides are TGTGCCAGCAGCACAGGACTAGCGGGGAGCGGGGCTGAGCAGTTCTTC. Translating gives CASSTGLAGSGAEQFF.

The chain combines TRBV19 with TRBJ1-5; no reliable D call. The V gene's germline CDR1 is LNHDA and CDR2 SQIVND (reference sequence). The length of the CDR3 is 13 residues. Trimming removed 2 bases at V and 7 bases at J, with 9 bases between. CDR3 nucleotide sequence: TGTGCCAGTAGTATATCGGAGGGACAGCCCCAGCATTTT. The encoded protein is CASSISEGQPQHF. Supplemented by reference TRBV19 and TRBJ1-5, the full variable domain reads DGGITQSPKYLFRKEGQNVTLSCEQNLNHDAMYWYRQDPGQGLRLIYYSQIVNDFQKGDIAEGYSVSREKKESFPLTVTSAQKNPTAFYLCASSISEGQPQHFGDGTRLSIL.

This clone was seen a few times. The chain carries TRBV30 and TRBJ1-2, with D possibly being TRBD1 (6 bases). This CDR3 is built from 14 residues. From germline, CDR1 is GTSNPN and CDR2 SVGIG (reference sequence). The V end lost 3 bases, the J end lost 7 bases, and 18 bases lay between the germline ends. The CDR3 DNA sequence: TGTGCCTGGAGATTTACAGGGATGTCTTCTGGCTACACCTTC. This encodes CAWRFTGMSSGYTF.

This chain links TRBV10-3 with TRBJ1-1, with TRBD1 as a possible D gene (5 bases). CDR1 is ENHRY, CDR2 SYGVKD, per germline. The V end was cut by 9 bases, the J end by 1 base, with 15 bases between. The CDR3 covers 14 residues. The CDR3 bases are TGTGCCATGGGGCGGTCAGGACAGAACACTGAAGCTTTCTTT. As protein: CAMGRSGQNTEAFF.

The genes are TRBV21-1 and TRBJ2-7; TRBD2 is the table's D call and was not checked against the DNA. TRBV21-1 is termed a pseudogene. This CDR3 is 13 amino acids long. CDR3 protein: CAGSKRSSYEQYF. The CDR3, as DNA: TGTGCCGGCAGCAAGAGGAGCTCCTACGAGCAGTACTTC.

The chain carries TRBV2 and TRBJ2-7, with 8 bases that match TRBD1. Looked up from germline, CDR1 is SNHLY and CDR2 is FYNNEI. This CDR3 spans 14 amino acids. The ends lost 1 base at V and 6 bases at J; junction bases unmatched: 5. The CDR3 region is CASSEGQGAREQYF. The CDR3 nucleotides read TGTGCCAGCAGTGAAGGGCAGGGGGCTCGCGAGCAGTACTTC.

Remarks on this clone: One junction end does not reproduce the germline sequence, and a read error may be involved. This chain uses TRBV7-9 with TRBJ2-7; D uncertain. Germline CDR1 and CDR2: SEHNR and FQNEAQ (reference sequence). The CDR3 totals 11 residues. For the CDR3, the DNA is TGTTCCAGCAGCCCGTATCACGAGCAGTACTTC. This sequence encodes CSSSPYHEQYF. Full variable domain (remainder filled in from reference TRBV7-9 and TRBJ2-7): DTGVSQNPRHKITKRGQNVTFRCDPISEHNRLYWYRQTLGQGPEFLTYFQNEAQLEKSRLLSDRFSAERPKGSFSTLEIQRTEQGDSAMYLCSSSPYHEQYFGPGTRLTVT.

The chain uses TRBV5-1 and TRBJ2-1, with TRBD2 identical over 8 bases. This CDR3 region has 16 residues. V shed 0 bases and J 5 bases; nucleotides not matched to a gene: 7. The germline CDR1 and CDR2 sequences are SGHRS and YFSETQ. The chain's CDR3 is CASSLAGRGAHNEQFF. In nucleotides, the CDR3 is TGCGCCAGCAGCTTGGCCGGGCGGGGGGCACACAATGAGCAGTTCTTC.

The rearrangement joins TRBV28 to TRBJ1-2, with 7 bases identical to TRBD1. The CDR3 consists of 14 residues. V dropped 5 bases and J dropped 0; count of bases not matched to a gene: 3. Germline-derived CDR1 and CDR2 are MDHEN and SYDVKM. The CDR3 DNA sequence: TGTGCCAGCAGTCAGACAGGGCCTAACTATGGCTACACCTTC. This encodes CASSQTGPNYGYTF.

This chain connects TRBV2 to TRBJ1-5, with TRBD1 matching over 7 bases. V shed 4 bases and J 5 bases; nucleotides not matched to a gene: 5. Germline assignment: CDR1 SNHLY and CDR2 FYNNEI. There are 14 residues in the CDR3. CDR3 in amino acids: CASSASRGDQPQHF. CDR3 nucleotides: TGTGCCAGCAGTGCTAGCAGGGGGGATCAGCCCCAGCATTTT.

V is TRBV30 and J is TRBJ2-2; a possible D gene is TRBD1 (5 bases). The germline V gene has CDR1 GTSNPN and CDR2 SVGIG (reference sequence). The CDR3 loop spans 13 amino acids. Trimming shortened V by 2 bases and J by 10 bases, and 14 bases separated the two germline ends. CDR3 DNA sequence: TGTGCCTGGAGTTTCGACAGAGGAGTGGAGCTGTTTTTT. The encoded protein is CAWSFDRGVELFF. Filled out from reference TRBV30 and TRBJ2-2, the complete variable domain reads SQTIHQWPATLVQPVGSPLSLECTVEGTSNPNLYWYRQAAGRGLQLLFYSVGIGQISSEVPQNLSASRPQDRQFILSSKKLLLSDSGFYLCAWSFDRGVELFFGEGSRLTVL.

The V and J genes are TRBV15 and TRBJ2-5; 13 bases align to TRBD2. TRBJ2-7 matches the DNA end more closely, so the J call is doubtful. The CDR3 consists of 15 residues. Germline V CDR1 and CDR2: LNHNV, YYDKDF (reference sequence). CDR3 in DNA: TGTGCCACCAGCAGAGGACTAGCGGGGGGCGGCGAGCAGTACTTC. This encodes CATSRGLAGGGEQYF.

The chain combines TRBV11-2 with TRBJ1-1; no firm D call. The CDR3 consists of 15 residues. The germline V gene has CDR1 SGHAT and CDR2 FQNNGV. Trimming pared 5 bases from V and 5 bases from J, leaving 18 bases between. The CDR3 DNA reads TGTGCCAGCAGCCGGGTTGGTGGAGGAGGAACTGAAGCTTTCTTT. Protein sequence: CASSRVGGGGTEAFF.

The V gene is TRBV11-2, the J gene TRBJ2-3; D is unclear. Trimming stripped 1 base from V and 15 bases from J, with 11 bases between. The CDR3 has 11 residues. The germline V gene has CDR1 SGHAT and CDR2 FQNNGV. The CDR3 DNA reads as TGTGCCAGCAGCTTAGGCCCTGCAGTTTATTTT. Its protein product is CASSLGPAVYF.

The chain links TRBV5-1 to TRBJ2-2; maybe TRBD1 (6 bases). This CDR3 has 13 amino acids. The germline V gene encodes CDR1 SGHRS and CDR2 YFSETQ. Trimming removed 2 bases from V and 7 bases from J, with 9 bases in between. CDR3 DNA: TGCGCCAGCAGCTTACCACAGGGCGGGGAGCTGTTTTTT. Translation: CASSLPQGGELFF.

This clone has a single count. The chain has TRBV30 and TRBJ2-7; maybe TRBD1 (5 bases). The CDR3 covers 15 residues. V was pared by 5 bases and J by 4 bases, with 21 bases between. The germline V gene has CDR1 GTSNPN and CDR2 SVGIG (reference sequence). The CDR3 nucleotides are TGTGCCTGGGGCCCAGTCAGGGAATCTACTTACGAGCAGTACTTC. Protein product: CAWGPVRESTYEQYF.

The chain links TRBV19 to TRBJ1-5, with 12 positions matching TRBD1. This CDR3 is 15 amino acids long. Germline V CDR1 and CDR2: LNHDA, SQIVND (reference sequence). The junction had 6 bases not matched to a gene; V was cut back by 5 bases and J by 7 bases. The CDR3 bases are TGTGCCAGTAGTGGGGACAGGGGGCACGGACAGCCCCAGCATTTT. It translates to CASSGDRGHGQPQHF.

This chain joins TRBV19 and TRBJ1-5, with TRBD1 matching 9 bases. Germline V lookup: CDR1 LNHDA, CDR2 SQIVND (reference sequence). The CDR3 extends over 18 amino acids. V lost 3 bases to trimming and J lost 4 bases; unmatched junction nucleotides: 13. CDR3 coding DNA: TGTGCCAGTAGTATCCGGGACAGGGTTGAGCATTGGAATCAGCCCCAGCATTTT. Protein: CASSIRDRVEHWNQPQHF.

The V gene is TRBV6-5, the J gene TRBJ2-7; 7 positions match TRBD2. CDR1 and CDR2 (germline): MNHEY, SVGAGI. With V trimmed by 4 bases and J by 9 bases, 12 bases remained unmatched. The CDR3 contains 14 residues. The CDR3 DNA sequence: TGTGCCAGCAGTTGGAGCGGGGAAGATCAGGTGCAGTACTTC. This gives the protein CASSWSGEDQVQYF.

CDR3 in DNA: TGTGCCAGCAGCCAAGATGAGCGTGAGGTATCAGATACGCAGTATTTT. It is translated as CASSQDEREVSDTQYF. The rearrangement uses TRBV4-2 and TRBJ2-3; no clear D gene. The CDR3 is made up of 16 amino acids. The ends were cut back, 0 bases at V and 4 bases at J, with 14 bases in the middle. Looked up from germline, CDR1 is LGHNA and CDR2 is YNFKEQ.

Concerning this clone itself: At one of its ends the junction is not consistent with the germline gene, which may arise from a read error. This chain connects TRBV7-9 to TRBJ2-3; unclear D gene. This CDR3 spans 13 amino acids. Germline values: CDR1 SEHNR, CDR2 FQNEAQ (reference sequence). The CDR3: CSSSLSYTDTQYF. The CDR3 DNA sequence: TGTTCCAGCAGCTTGAGTTACACAGATACGCAGTATTTT.

The chain joins TRBV15 to TRBJ2-7, with TRBD1 matching over 9 bases. Germline CDR1 reads LNHNV; CDR2 reads YYDKDF (reference sequence). The V gene end was trimmed by 0 bases and the J gene end by 5 bases; junction bases not matched to a gene: 5. The CDR3 is made up of 15 amino acids. CDR3 sequence reads: CATSRDPDRGDEQYF. The CDR3 DNA reads as TGTGCCACCAGCAGAGATCCCGACAGGGGGGACGAGCAGTACTTC.

The CDR3 reads CASSLYTYEQYF. The CDR3 bases are TGTGCCAGCAGCTTATACACCTACGAGCAGTACTTC. The chain has TRBV7-9 and TRBJ2-7; D uncertain. Trimming took 2 bases from V and 2 from J, leaving 4 bases between them. The germline V gene has CDR1 SEHNR and CDR2 FQNEAQ (reference sequence). The CDR3 spans 12 residues.

The genes are TRBV18 and TRBJ1-1; 7 bases match TRBD1. Unmatched junction bases numbered 6, after V lost 5 bases and J lost 0 bases. This CDR3 has 15 residues. The germline V gene has CDR1 KGHSH and CDR2 LQKENI. The CDR3 nucleotides are TGTGCCAGCTCAGCCTCCGGGACAGTGAACACTGAAGCTTTCTTT. Translated: CASSASGTVNTEAFF.